Each of the 26 T cell receptor beta chains below was sequenced from the same sample in a study of shared clonotypes between healthy human individuals. Sequencing was performed with immunoSEQ multiplex PCR; in TCRdb, only in-frame clones are kept and a portion is missing. The sample lists roughly 720,000 clones, roughly 91% occurring once. The source material was memory CD8+ T cells from PBMCs. Subset indicated: CD45RO+ cells pooled with CCR7-negative TemRA cells. The receptor source for this set is a man aged 18 to 30 in good health. Some clones in this sample may be carry-over from other donors' samples.

This clone was seen once. The DNA for the CDR3 is TGTGCCAGCAGCTTATTAAGTTCACCCCTCCACTTT. Encoded protein: CASSLLSSPLHF. This chain links TRBV7-9 with TRBJ1-6; D remains unclear. The length of the CDR3 is 12 residues. In germline, CDR1 is SEHNR, CDR2 FQNEAQ (reference sequence). Trimming took 2 bases from V and 9 from J, leaving 5 bases between them.

Turning to this clone: Since a much larger clone is just one base distant, this may be a read error. V and J are TRBV7-9 and TRBJ1-4, with a tentative D call TRBD1 (5 bases). Trimming took off 5 bases at V and 3 bases at J, with 16 bases between the two ends. From germline, CDR1 is SEHNR and CDR2 FQNEAQ (reference sequence). CDR3 length equals 16 residues. In nucleotides, the CDR3 is TGTGCCAGCAGCCTCTTTGTCGGGGCCTCTAATGAAAAACTGTTTTTT. Encoded protein: CASSLFVGASNEKLFF.

This chain connects TRBV4-1 to TRBJ1-2; D perhaps matches TRBD1 (5 bases). CDR1 is MGHRA, CDR2 YSYEKL, per germline. V lost 1 base, J lost 7 bases, and 13 bases lay in between. The CDR3 covers 14 residues. CDR3 region: CASSQGGRGGGYTF. The CDR3 coding sequence is TGCGCCAGCAGCCAAGGCGGGAGGGGAGGTGGCTACACCTTC.

V gene TRBV5-1 combines with J gene TRBJ2-5; 7 bases are a match to TRBD2. The V gene's germline CDR1 is SGHRS and CDR2 YFSETQ. V shed 6 bases, J shed 1 base, and the junction held 6 bases outside the gene matches. The CDR3 contains 14 residues. For the CDR3, the DNA is TGCGCCAGCAAGGGCGGGAGTGGCCAAGAGACCCAGTACTTC. It encodes CASKGGSGQETQYF. Full variable domain (rest looked up from reference TRBV5-1 and TRBJ2-5): KAGVTQTPRYLIKTRGQQVTLSCSPISGHRSVSWYQQTPGQGLQFLFEYFSETQRNKGNFPGRFSGRQFSNSRSEMNVSTLELGDSALYLCASKGGSGQETQYFGPGTRLLVL.

This chain uses TRBV11-2 with TRBJ2-7; D not certain. Trimming took off 2 bases at V and 0 bases at J, with 14 bases between the two ends. CDR1 SGHAT and CDR2 FQNNGV come from the germline V gene. This CDR3 has 16 amino acids. CDR3 in DNA: TGTGCCAGCAGCTTATTCGAGGCCCGATTCTCCTACGAGCAGTACTTC. This sequence encodes CASSLFEARFSYEQYF. The full variable domain, its missing parts supplied by reference TRBV11-2 and TRBJ2-7, is EAGVAQSPRYKIIEKRQSVAFWCNPISGHATLYWYQQILGQGPKLLIQFQNNGVVDDSQLPKDRFSAERLKGVDSTLKIQPAKLEDSAVYLCASSLFEARFSYEQYFGPGTRLTVT.

CDR3 in amino acids: CASSPPLYEQYF. CDR3 bases: TGTGCCAGCAGCCCTCCACTGTACGAGCAGTACTTC. The V gene is TRBV11-2, the J gene TRBJ2-7; D uncertain. The CDR3 is made up of 12 amino acids. Deletions cut 5 bases from V and 4 bases from J, with 9 bases between. Looked up from germline, CDR1 is SGHAT and CDR2 is FQNNGV. The entire variable domain, with the rest obtained from reference TRBV11-2 and TRBJ2-7, is as follows: EAGVAQSPRYKIIEKRQSVAFWCNPISGHATLYWYQQILGQGPKLLIQFQNNGVVDDSQLPKDRFSAERLKGVDSTLKIQPAKLEDSAVYLCASSPPLYEQYFGPGTRLTVT.

V usage is TRBV14 and J usage is TRBJ2-5, with TRBD1 matching over 7 bases. With 0 bases clipped from V and 13 bases from J, the junction kept 8 bases outside the gene matches. Germline CDR1 is SGHDN and CDR2 is FVKESK. The CDR3 is made up of 13 amino acids. In nucleotides, the CDR3 is TGTGCCAGCAGCCAAGATGGGGGACAGATTTGGTACTTC. Protein: CASSQDGGQIWYF.

The rearrangement joins TRBV28 to TRBJ2-7; 9 bases agree with TRBD1. The CDR3 loop spans 15 amino acids. In germline, CDR1 is MDHEN, CDR2 SYDVKM. V lost 3 bases and J lost 3; bases outside the gene matches: 6. The CDR3 region is CASSFPGTGNYEQYF. As DNA, the CDR3 is TGTGCCAGCAGTTTTCCCGGGACAGGGAACTACGAGCAGTACTTC.

The chain carries TRBV4-1 and TRBJ1-1; 7 bases match TRBD1. Germline CDR1 and CDR2: MGHRA and YSYEKL. The V and J ends lost 1 base and 2 bases, in that order; junction bases with no gene match: 4. There are 15 residues in the CDR3. CDR3 residues: CASSQATGDNTEAFF. The DNA of the CDR3 is TGCGCCAGCAGCCAAGCCACAGGGGACAACACTGAAGCTTTCTTT.

The V call is TRBV9, the J call TRBJ2-5, with 9 bases lining up with TRBD2. CDR3 length: 16 residues. Trimming removed 0 bases from V and 4 bases from J; junction bases left unmatched: 7. CDR1 and CDR2 (germline): SGDLS, YYNGEE. CDR3 in DNA: TGTGCCAGCAGCGTAGAGGCGGGAGGGCCGGGAGAGACCCAGTACTTC. Translation: CASSVEAGGPGETQYF.

J is TRBJ2-5 and V is TRBV7-9; D might be TRBD2 (6 bases). The CDR3 has 15 amino acids. Germline CDR1 and CDR2: SEHNR and FQNEAQ (reference sequence). V was cut by 1 base and J by 2 bases, with 11 bases left in between. The CDR3 DNA is TGTGCCAGCAGCTTAGGATGGGGGGATCAAGAGACCCAGTACTTC. Amino acid sequence: CASSLGWGDQETQYF.

This clone was recorded only once. This chain uses TRBV7-9 with TRBJ1-1; D is undetermined. Germline V gene sequence: CDR1 SEHNR, CDR2 FQNEAQ (reference sequence). This CDR3 has 13 residues. Trimming stripped 5 bases from V and 3 bases from J, with 10 bases between. The CDR3 DNA is TGTGCCAGCAGCGACCCCAACTACACTGAAGCTTTCTTT. Its protein is CASSDPNYTEAFF.

This clone was counted between two and nine times. This chain links TRBV5-8 with TRBJ1-4; no reliable D call. This CDR3 has 18 amino acids. V gave up 4 bases and J gave up 0 bases, with 19 bases separating them. The V gene's germline CDR1 is SGHTS and CDR2 YDEGEE. CDR3 region: CASSHVWGVGATNEKLFF. As DNA, the CDR3 is TGTGCCAGCAGCCACGTCTGGGGAGTCGGTGCAACTAATGAAAAACTGTTTTTT.

The V call is TRBV2, the J call TRBJ2-7; 7 nucleotides line up with TRBD2. The germline gives CDR1 SNHLY, CDR2 FYNNEI. The CDR3 extends over 16 amino acids. J was trimmed by 5 bases and V by 5 bases; bases with no gene match: 15. DNA of the CDR3: TGTGCCAGCAGTACCACCACGGCTCTGGGGGGGAACGAGCAGTACTTC. Translating gives CASSTTTALGGNEQYF.

The V gene is TRBV9, the J gene TRBJ2-5, with D tentatively TRBD2 (6 bases). Trimming left V 4 bases short and J 5 bases short, with 15 bases between. CDR3 length equals 14 residues. Germline V gene lookup returns CDR1 SGDLS and CDR2 YYNGEE. CDR3 sequence reads: CASSPWRAGETQYF. CDR3 coding DNA: TGTGCCAGCAGCCCCTGGAGGGCGGGGGAGACCCAGTACTTC.

The chain recombines TRBV29-1 with TRBJ2-7, with no clear D. With 4 bases removed from V and 4 bases from J, the gap between germline ends came to 8 bases. Germline values: CDR1 SQVTM, CDR2 ANQGSEA. The CDR3 consists of 11 residues. The CDR3 nucleotides read TGCAGCGTTGTTGGTCTGTACGAGCAGTACTTC. Its protein product is CSVVGLYEQYF.

J is TRBJ1-2 and V is TRBV28, with D perhaps matching TRBD1 (5 bases). CDR3 length: 12 residues. Looked up from germline, CDR1 is MDHEN and CDR2 is SYDVKM. Trimming took off 8 bases at V and 4 bases at J, with 11 bases between the two ends. The CDR3 DNA is TGTGCCAGCCGTCTTGGGACCTATGGCTACACCTTC. Translated, it gives CASRLGTYGYTF.

This chain connects TRBV5-4 to TRBJ2-1; TRBD2 matches 8 bases. In germline, CDR1 is SGHNT, CDR2 YYREEE (reference sequence). The trim removed 2 bases at V and 6 bases at J, leaving 7 bases unmatched. This CDR3 comprises 15 residues. The CDR3 nucleotides read TGTGCCAGCAGCTTAACCGGGACTAGAGTCAATGAGCAGTTCTTC. This codes for CASSLTGTRVNEQFF.

This sequence joins TRBV5-4 and TRBJ2-7; a weak D match, TRBD2 (5 bases). V lost 4 bases and J lost 2, with 13 bases in between. Germline lookup yields CDR1 SGHNT and CDR2 YYREEE (reference sequence). This CDR3 has 14 amino acids. DNA of the CDR3: TGTGCCAGCAGCCCAGTTCGGGGTCCCTACGAGCAGTACTTC. Residues: CASSPVRGPYEQYF.

The V call is TRBV19, the J call TRBJ2-7; a weak D match, TRBD2 (6 bases). Trimming took 2 bases from V and 0 from J, leaving 8 bases between them. The CDR3 has 14 residues. Per the germline V gene, CDR1 is LNHDA and CDR2 is SQIVND (reference sequence). CDR3 DNA: TGTGCCAGTAGTATAACTAGCTTCTCCTACGAGCAGTACTTC. As protein: CASSITSFSYEQYF.

The table lists this clone with a count of one. Other DNA sequences within the sample encode an identical CDR3. CDR3 protein: CASSLTGGNTEAFF. The DNA for the CDR3 is TGTGCCAGCAGCTTGACAGGGGGGAACACTGAAGCTTTCTTT. The V gene is TRBV13, the J gene TRBJ1-1, with TRBD1 identical over 9 bases. This CDR3 comprises 14 residues. The germline V gene encodes CDR1 PRHDT and CDR2 FYEKMQ (reference sequence). The ends lost 3 bases at V and 1 base at J; junction bases unmatched: 0.

The genes are TRBV28 and TRBJ2-2; D unresolved. The ends were cut back, 1 base at V and 6 bases at J, with 3 bases in the middle. The CDR3 covers 12 residues. CDR1 and CDR2 from the germline V gene are MDHEN and SYDVKM. The CDR3 DNA sequence: TGTGCCAGCAGTTTATTCCCCGGGGAGCTGTTTTTT. This gives the protein CASSLFPGELFF. Filled out from reference TRBV28 and TRBJ2-2, the complete variable domain reads DVKVTQSSRYLVKRTGEKVFLECVQDMDHENMFWYRQDPGLGLRLIYFSYDVKMKEKGDIPEGYSVSREKKERFSLILESASTNQTSMYLCASSLFPGELFFGEGSRLTVL.

This rearrangement joins TRBV15 to TRBJ2-1; 8 bases fit TRBD2. The CDR3 has 14 residues. Germline values: CDR1 LNHNV, CDR2 YYDKDF (reference sequence). Losses at the gene ends were 6 bases for V and 7 bases for J; bases not matched to a gene: 8. This chain's CDR3 is CATREAGDSNEQFF. The CDR3 DNA follows: TGTGCCACCAGAGAAGCGGGAGATTCGAATGAGCAGTTCTTC. Variable domain in full (rest from reference TRBV15 and TRBJ2-1): DAMVIQNPRYQVTQFGKPVTLSCSQTLNHNVMYWYQQKSSQAPKLLFHYYDKDFNNEADTPDNFQSRRPNTSFCFLDIRSPGLGDTAMYLCATREAGDSNEQFFGPGTRLTVL.

The V gene is TRBV27, the J gene TRBJ1-2, with 8 nucleotides matching TRBD1. This CDR3 comprises 15 residues. From germline, CDR1 is MNHEY and CDR2 SMNVEV (reference sequence). Trimming cost V 5 bases and J 5 bases; bases outside gene matches: 10. The CDR3 bases are TGTGCCAGCAGTCCGAGGACAGGGCCGATTTATGGCTACACCTTC. This codes for CASSPRTGPIYGYTF.

The CDR3: CASGHRTNSNQPQHF. CDR3 bases: TGTGCCAGCGGTCACAGGACGAATAGCAATCAGCCCCAGCATTTT. J is TRBJ1-5 and V is TRBV6-1; possible D gene TRBD1, 5 bases. V was clipped by 8 bases and J by 0 bases, with 14 bases between them. Germline lookup yields CDR1 MNHNS and CDR2 SASEGT. The CDR3 spans 15 residues.

CDR3 sequence: CASSFTLNTEAFF. Written as DNA, the CDR3 is TGTGCCAGCAGTTTTACTTTGAACACTGAAGCTTTCTTT. The V call is TRBV28, the J call TRBJ1-1; D is uncertain. With 3 bases removed from V and 0 bases from J, the gap between germline ends came to 5 bases. Germline V gene data show CDR1 as MDHEN and CDR2 as SYDVKM. CDR3 size: 13 residues.